Below are 10 T cell receptor beta chains sequenced from a single sample in a study of PD-L1 blockade in urothelial cancer. Time point: pretreatment peripheral blood. Measured with immunoSEQ multiplex PCR; TCRdb has only the in-frame clones, and not every one. The sample records under 50,000 clones, approximately 89% being singletons. The sample was PBMCs, taken around atezolizumab (anti-PD-L1) treatment. The receptors were sampled from an older woman with urothelial cancer.

This sequence joins TRBV28 and TRBJ2-3; TRBD2 aligns across 8 bases. From germline, CDR1 is MDHEN and CDR2 SYDVKM. V lost 3 bases, J lost 1 base, and 6 bases stayed unmatched. CDR3 length: 16 amino acids. CDR3 DNA sequence: TGTGCCAGCAGTTTTACCGGGAGGGGGGGCACAGATACGCAGTATTTT. Amino acids: CASSFTGRGGTDTQYF.

The V and J genes are TRBV5-5 and TRBJ1-3; possibly TRBD1 for D (5 bases). CDR3 size: 15 residues. Germline values: CDR1 SGHKS, CDR2 YYEKEE (reference sequence). With 4 bases removed from V and 4 bases from J, the gap between germline ends came to 15 bases. For the CDR3, the DNA is TGTGCCAGCAGCGGACCGGGAGGGACCGGAAACACCATATATTTT. It specifies CASSGPGGTGNTIYF.

The J gene is TRBJ2-1, the V gene TRBV10-1, with TRBD2 matching 13 bases. Unmatched junction bases numbered 6, after V lost 2 bases and J lost 8 bases. The CDR3 runs to 16 residues. CDR1 is WNHNN and CDR2 is SYGVQD in the germline V gene (reference sequence). The CDR3 nucleotides are TGCGCCAGCAGTGAGGGACTAGCGGGAGCAGGTTATGAGCAGTTCTTC. Translating it yields CASSEGLAGAGYEQFF.

The chain uses TRBV19 and TRBJ2-3, with TRBD2 matching 7 bases. The CDR3 is 15 amino acids. V gave up 3 bases and J gave up 8 bases; unmatched junction bases: 11. Germline V gene data show CDR1 as LNHDA and CDR2 as SQIVND (reference sequence). For the CDR3, the DNA is TGTGCCAGTAGTATTCTGTTCGGGACGGGGGGTACGCAGTATTTT. Protein sequence: CASSILFGTGGTQYF.

The chain combines TRBV5-1 with TRBJ2-1; 8 bases map to TRBD2. The junction had 8 bases not matched to a gene; V was cut back by 0 bases and J by 12 bases. This CDR3 region has 14 residues. Germline lookup yields CDR1 SGHRS and CDR2 YFSETQ. The CDR3, as DNA: TGCGCCAGCAGCTTGGTTCTACTAGCGGACGTGCAGTTCTTC. Amino acids: CASSLVLLADVQFF.

The rearrangement uses TRBV4-3 and TRBJ2-1; TRBD2 might be the D (6 bases). Trimming took off 3 bases at V and 13 bases at J, with 16 bases between the two ends. This CDR3 has 13 amino acids. Germline CDR1 reads LGHNA; CDR2 reads YSLEER. The CDR3: CASSQGRDQQQFF. In nucleotides, the CDR3 is TGCGCCAGCAGCCAGGGGCGGGATCAGCAACAGTTCTTC.

The rearrangement uses TRBV7-3 and TRBJ2-2; 8 bases map to TRBD2. Germline assignment: CDR1 SGHTA and CDR2 FQGTGA. V dropped 1 base and J dropped 6; count of bases not matched to a gene: 7. The CDR3 extends over 16 amino acids. CDR3 nucleotide sequence: TGTGCCAGCAGCTTAATGACCGGGAGGGCCTCCGGGGAGCTGTTTTTT. Its translation: CASSLMTGRASGELFF. The full variable domain, with the rest looked up from reference TRBV7-3 and TRBJ2-2, is GAGVSQTPSNKVTEKGKYVELRCDPISGHTALYWYRQSLGQGPEFLIYFQGTGAADDSGLPNDRFFAVRPEGSVSTLKIQRTERGDSAVYLCASSLMTGRASGELFFGEGSRLTVL.

This clone occurred once. The rearrangement links TRBV19 to TRBJ2-1; 8 nucleotides align to TRBD2. CDR3 size: 15 residues. Germline lookup yields CDR1 LNHDA and CDR2 SQIVND (reference sequence). V lost 6 bases to trimming and J lost 7 bases; unmatched junction nucleotides: 11. DNA for the CDR3: TGTGCCAGTAGCCAAAGTGCGGGAGGAGCTAATGAGCAGTTCTTC. Its protein is CASSQSAGGANEQFF.

This clone is a singleton in its sample. V usage is TRBV28 and J usage is TRBJ2-7; TRBD2 is a possible D gene (6 bases). CDR1 and CDR2 from the germline V gene are MDHEN and SYDVKM. V was pared by 1 base and J by 2 bases, with 9 bases between. CDR3 length equals 14 residues. CDR3 coding DNA: TGTGCCAGCAGTTTATACGGGACTCCCTACGAGCAGTACTTC. This codes for CASSLYGTPYEQYF.

The chain is built from TRBV15 and TRBJ2-1; possibly TRBD2 for D (5 bases). The CDR3 covers 17 residues. Trimming cost V 0 bases and J 7 bases, with 19 bases left between them. Germline loops: CDR1 LNHNV, CDR2 YYDKDF (reference sequence). The CDR3 spells CATSRDTGWSAGNEQFF. Written as DNA, the CDR3 is TGTGCCACCAGCAGAGATACCGGCTGGAGCGCGGGTAATGAGCAGTTCTTC.